The 23 T cell receptor beta chains in this list originate from one sample, sequenced in a study of CD8 T cells in Susac syndrome. Reverse transcription of roughly 0.5 to 1 ug RNA used random hexamers. Each CDR3 protein is one row after TCRdb ran MiXCR on the immunoSEQ multiplex PCR reads. The sample has around 160,000 distinct CDR3 sequences; roughly 94% are singletons. Sequenced sample: CD4+ T cells from PBMCs. These receptor sequences come from a human donor with multiple sclerosis.

The chain is built from TRBV6-1 and TRBJ2-2; D is undetermined. V was cut by 6 bases and J by 7 bases, with 9 bases left in between. Per the germline V gene, CDR1 is MNHNS and CDR2 is SASEGT. This CDR3 region has 12 residues. The CDR3: CASRRRNGELFF. CDR3 sequence (DNA): TGTGCCAGCAGACGTCGGAACGGGGAGCTGTTTTTT.

The V call is TRBV10-3, the J call TRBJ2-5; maybe TRBD2 (5 bases). V was clipped by 3 bases and J by 12 bases, with 17 bases between them. Germline values: CDR1 ENHRY, CDR2 SYGVKD. The CDR3 consists of 13 residues. The CDR3 nucleotides read TGTGCCATCAGTGACCCACAGCGGACCAACGAGTACTTC. It is translated as CAISDPQRTNEYF.

The rearrangement uses TRBV2 and TRBJ1-5; D gene ambiguous. CDR1 SNHLY and CDR2 FYNNEI come from the germline V gene. This CDR3 contains 15 residues. Trimming left V 7 bases short and J 0 bases short, with 13 bases between. CDR3 sequence reads: CASNLPGGSNQPQHF. The CDR3 DNA follows: TGTGCCAGCAACCTCCCGGGAGGTAGCAATCAGCCCCAGCATTTT.

The rearrangement joins TRBV6-2 or TRBV6-3 to TRBJ2-4; TRBD1 matches at 9 bases. The CDR3 extends over 18 amino acids. Unmatched junction bases numbered 14, after V lost 1 base and J lost 7 bases. Germline CDR1 is MNHEY and CDR2 is SVGEGT. The CDR3 loop is CASSYFPGTGFGENIQYF. Written as DNA, the CDR3 is TGTGCCAGCAGTTACTTTCCCGGGACAGGGTTCGGGGAGAACATTCAGTACTTC.

CDR3 sequence (DNA): TGTGCCAGCAGTCCTACTTGGGAACGGGAGACCCAGTACTTC. Its protein is CASSPTWERETQYF. V is TRBV6-5 and J is TRBJ2-5; no firm D call. CDR1 and CDR2 from the germline V gene are MNHEY and SVGAGI. The ends were cut back, 5 bases at V and 5 bases at J, with 15 bases in the middle. This CDR3 comprises 14 residues.

In nucleotides, the CDR3 is TGTGCCACCAGTGATTTCCAACGGCTGAACACCGGGGAGCTGTTTTTT. Its protein product is CATSDFQRLNTGELFF. This rearrangement joins TRBV24-1 to TRBJ2-2; D unclear. Trimming pared 1 base from V and 1 base from J, leaving 9 bases between. The germline V gene has CDR1 KGHDR and CDR2 SFDVKD. The length of the CDR3 is 16 residues.

This chain connects TRBV11-2 to TRBJ2-7; either TRBD1 or TRBD2 may supply D (5 bases each). Per the germline V gene, CDR1 is SGHAT and CDR2 is FQNNGV. CDR3 length equals 12 residues. Trimming pared 7 bases from V and 2 bases from J, leaving 9 bases between. CDR3 sequence: CASNRGPYEQYF. CDR3 in DNA: TGTGCCAGCAACCGGGGACCCTACGAGCAGTACTTC.

The chain has TRBV7-8 and TRBJ2-7; TRBD2 is a possible D gene (5 bases). V lost 3 bases, J lost 0 bases, and 9 bases lay in between. CDR1 SGHVS and CDR2 FQNEAQ come from the germline V gene. CDR3 size: 14 residues. The CDR3 loop is CASSFREPSYEQYF. CDR3 in DNA: TGTGCCAGCAGCTTCCGGGAACCCTCCTACGAGCAGTACTTC.

The chain joins TRBV29-1 to TRBJ2-7; the match to TRBD2 covers 8 bases. This CDR3 has 14 residues. Germline V gene lookup returns CDR1 SQVTM and CDR2 ANQGSEA. CDR3 region: CSLHTSGSPYEQYF. In DNA, the CDR3 is TGCAGTCTTCACACTAGCGGAAGTCCGTACGAGCAGTACTTC.

Note on this clonotype: The missing conserved phenylalanine or tryptophan at the end of this CDR3 makes a read error likely. The CDR3 region is CASSPPGRNTEAFS. The CDR3 DNA reads TGCGCCAGCAGCCCCCCGGGGAGGAACACTGAAGCTTTCTCT. The chain joins TRBV4-1 to TRBJ1-1, with D unclear. Germline V gene data show CDR1 as MGHRA and CDR2 as YSYEKL. The CDR3 is made up of 14 amino acids. Between the trimmed V and J ends, which lost 4 bases and 1 base, there was a span of 10 bases.

The chain employs TRBV7-6 and TRBJ2-7; the D is unclear. The germline gives CDR1 SGHVS, CDR2 FNYEAQ. V shed 1 base and J shed 3 bases, with 10 bases lying between them. This CDR3 spans 14 amino acids. CDR3 amino acids: CASSLGFGVYEQYF. The CDR3 nucleotides read TGTGCCAGCAGCTTAGGTTTTGGGGTCTACGAGCAGTACTTC. Drawing the rest from reference TRBV7-6 and TRBJ2-7, the complete variable domain is GAGVSQSPRYKVTKRGQDVALRCDPISGHVSLYWYRQALGQGPEFLTYFNYEAQQDKSGLPNDRFSAERPEGSISTLTIQRTEQRDSAMYRCASSLGFGVYEQYFGPGTRLTVT.

This clonotype was found a few times. The gene calls are TRBV7-3 and TRBJ2-6, with D unresolved. The CDR3 spans 13 residues. Trimming took 6 bases from V and 0 from J, leaving 3 bases between them. Germline values: CDR1 SGHTA, CDR2 FQGTGA. CDR3 DNA sequence: TGTGCCAGCAGACTCTCTGGGGCCAACGTCCTGACTTTC. This gives the protein CASRLSGANVLTF.

The chain recombines TRBV2 with TRBJ2-1; TRBD2 agrees at 8 bases. From germline, CDR1 is SNHLY and CDR2 FYNNEI. The CDR3 sequence is 11 residues long. The CDR3 here is CAAGRGNEQFF. The CDR3 region has the DNA TGTGCTGCCGGGAGGGGTAATGAGCAGTTCTTC.

This clonotype was counted once. The chain employs TRBV7-2 and TRBJ1-2; possible D gene TRBD1, 6 bases. V gave up 1 base and J gave up 0 bases, with 12 bases separating them. Germline CDR1 is SGHTA and CDR2 is FQGNSA. The CDR3 totals 16 residues. CDR3 nucleotide sequence: TGTGCCAGCAGCTTAGATGGGGGCTTAGCTAACTATGGCTACACCTTC. This gives the protein CASSLDGGLANYGYTF. The entire variable domain, with the rest obtained from reference TRBV7-2 and TRBJ1-2, is as follows: GAGVSQSPSNKVTEKGKDVELRCDPISGHTALYWYRQSLGQGLEFLIYFQGNSAPDKSGLPSDRFSAERTGGSVSTLTIQRTQQEDSAVYLCASSLDGGLANYGYTFGSGTRLTVV.

The chain recombines TRBV5-4 with TRBJ2-3; D possibly corresponds to TRBD2 (5 bases). The germline V and J ends were trimmed by 4 bases and 4 bases, with 13 bases remaining between them. Germline-derived CDR1 and CDR2 are SGHNT and YYREEE (reference sequence). The CDR3 extends over 14 amino acids. The CDR3 loop reads CASSPEGGSDTQYF. The CDR3 region has the DNA TGTGCCAGCAGCCCCGAGGGCGGTTCAGATACGCAGTATTTT.

The chain joins TRBV6-6 to TRBJ2-7; possibly TRBD2 for D (6 bases). V was trimmed by 0 bases and J by 6 bases, leaving 9 bases between them. Germline CDR1 MNHNY, CDR2 SVGAGI (reference sequence). The CDR3 covers 13 residues. CDR3 sequence reads: CASSYSNGGEQYF. CDR3 coding DNA: TGTGCCAGCAGTTACTCGAACGGGGGCGAGCAGTACTTC.

The rearrangement uses TRBV12-3 or TRBV12-4 and TRBJ1-2; 9 positions match TRBD1. V was clipped by 7 bases and J by 1 base; unmatched bases: 13. The CDR3 is 17 amino acids. In nucleotides, the CDR3 is TGTGCCAGCATTAAGACCCCGGGACAGGGCATTAACTATGGCTACACCTTC. Translation: CASIKTPGQGINYGYTF.

This clonotype was seen a few times. This rearrangement joins TRBV7-9 to TRBJ1-2; 7 nucleotides line up with TRBD1. The V segment lost 4 bases and the J segment 4 bases; nucleotides outside the gene matches: 3. The CDR3 contains 13 residues. Germline V gene data show CDR1 as SEHNR and CDR2 as FQNEAQ (reference sequence). CDR3 sequence: CASSSDRVYGYTF. In DNA form, the CDR3 reads TGTGCCAGCAGCTCCGACAGGGTCTATGGCTACACCTTC.

The CDR3 coding sequence is TGTGCCAGCAGTTATTCGAGCTCTGGAAACACCATATATTTT. It encodes CASSYSSSGNTIYF. This rearrangement joins TRBV6-6 to TRBJ1-3; D gene uncertain. Germline values: CDR1 MNHNY, CDR2 SVGAGI (reference sequence). Trimming shortened V by 3 bases and J by 0 bases, and 6 bases separated the two germline ends. The CDR3 has 14 residues.

The V and J genes are TRBV6-5 and TRBJ2-7, with 11 positions matching TRBD2. The CDR3 runs to 15 residues. Unmatched junction bases numbered 2, after V lost 3 bases and J lost 1 base. Germline CDR1 is MNHEY and CDR2 is SVGAGI. The CDR3 bases are TGTGCCAGCAGTTATAGCGGGAGGGGGTCCTACGAGCAGTACTTC. It yields the protein CASSYSGRGSYEQYF.

The chain employs TRBV5-1 and TRBJ1-1, with no clear D. The CDR3 is 14 amino acids. V was pared by 2 bases and J by 1 base, with 9 bases between. Germline lookup yields CDR1 SGHRS and CDR2 YFSETQ. CDR3 protein: CASSFLGRNTEAFF. The CDR3 coding sequence is TGCGCCAGCAGCTTCCTGGGAAGGAACACTGAAGCTTTCTTT.

The chain joins TRBV25-1 to TRBJ1-3; D is unresolved. The CDR3 is 13 amino acids. The germline V gene has CDR1 MGHDK and CDR2 SYGVNS. V gave up 6 bases and J gave up 0 bases, with 6 bases separating them. CDR3 sequence (DNA): TGTGCCAGCAGAGTGGACTCTGGAAACACCATATATTTT. This translates into CASRVDSGNTIYF.

The rearrangement joins TRBV5-4 to TRBJ1-2; D is undetermined. The CDR3 loop spans 14 amino acids. Trimming removed 4 bases from V and 4 bases from J, with 14 bases in between. CDR1 is SGHNT, CDR2 YYREEE, per germline (reference sequence). The CDR3 DNA reads as TGTGCCAGCAGCCAGGAATGGGGAGGCTATGGCTACACCTTC. It is translated as CASSQEWGGYGYTF.